This TCR beta chain derives from a study of T cells in localized non-small cell lung cancer. Study-wide results and caveats: Paired adjacent lung recovered a median around 60 of the top 100 tumor clones. A single tumor region was sequenced, leaving heterogeneity possible. An association was observed between higher blood T cell density and longer overall survival. The greatest T cell clonality was found in uninvolved adjacent lung (higher than in tumor).

The data were produced by immunoSEQ multiplex PCR, yet TCRdb's version contains in-frame clones alone and is incomplete. This sample yields 52,000 or so clones, of which about nine tenths are seen a single time; about 20% belongs to the top ten. On this clone itself: What it binds is unknown.

CDR1 is SGHNT and CDR2 is YENEEA in the germline V gene. The CDR3 is 15 residues long. The V end was cut by 0 bases, the J end by 8 bases, with 14 bases between. This material consisted of peripheral blood, taken before any cancer treatment. This TCR derives from a male donor older than 55 with stage III squamous cell lung carcinoma. The chain carries TRBV11-3 and TRBJ1-3, with D maybe TRBD1 (6 bases). As DNA, the CDR3 is TGTGCCAGCAGCTTAGATGGCCGGACAGAAGACACCATATATTTT. This codes for CASSLDGRTEDTIYF.